This is a list of T cell receptor beta chains from one sample in a study of OX40 agonist ivuxolimab in advanced cancers. Sequencing was performed with immunoSEQ multiplex PCR; in TCRdb, only in-frame clones are kept and a portion is missing. The sample consists of about 83,000 clones, approximately 83% of them appearing once. Material: CD4+ or CD8+ T cells sorted from blood, obtained in a trial of the OX40 agonist ivuxolimab. Receptors were obtained from an adult with an advanced solid tumor such as melanoma, head and neck, liver or kidney cancer. The CDR3 runs from the conserved cysteine through the conserved F or W. Fields, in order: J gene, V gene, clone size, D gene, CDR3 DNA, CDR3 protein. D genes are given only for firm matches. Clone size, where shown, is once, few, many, or a class for clones that have expanded.

J: TRBJ2-3
V: TRBV9
size: NA
D: NA
DNA: TGTGCCAGCAGCGGGTACAGGCTTCGAGGGGGAGATACGCAGTATTTT
CDR3: CASSGYRLRGGDTQYF

J: TRBJ1-2
V: TRBV7-9
size: NA
D: NA
DNA: TGTGCCAGCAGCTTAGACTCCAGGGGCTACACCTTC
CDR3: CASSLDSRGYTF

J: TRBJ2-3
V: TRBV9
size: few
D: NA
DNA: TGTGCCAGCAGCGCCCCGGGAGATACGCAGTATTTT
CDR3: CASSAPGDTQYF

J: TRBJ2-7
V: TRBV7-9
size: NA
D: TRBD1
DNA: TGTGCCAGCAGCTTGGGGGACAGCTCCTACGAGCAGTACTTC
CDR3: CASSLGDSSYEQYF

J: TRBJ2-3
V: TRBV19
size: NA
D: NA
DNA: TGTGCCAGTAGTATTGGGGGGGCCAGGGCAGATACGCAGTATTTT
CDR3: CASSIGGARADTQYF

J: TRBJ2-2
V: TRBV4-2
size: few
D: NA
DNA: TGTGCCAGCAGCCAAGGGCGCACTAGCTCCGGGGAGCTGTTTTTT
CDR3: CASSQGRTSSGELFF

J: TRBJ2-6
V: TRBV30
size: NA
D: TRBD1
DNA: TGTGCCTGGAGTGTACATCTGGGACAGGGGGCTGGGGCCAACGTCCTGACTTTC
CDR3: CAWSVHLGQGAGANVLTF

J: TRBJ1-5
V: TRBV7-6
size: NA
D: TRBD1
DNA: TGTGCCAGCAGCACCGGGACAGGGGGCTATAGCAATCAGCCCCAGCATTTT
CDR3: CASSTGTGGYSNQPQHF

J: TRBJ2-5
V: TRBV10-3
size: NA
D: TRBD2
DNA: TGTGCCATCGGGCTAGCGGGGAGCCAAGAGACCCAGTACTTC
CDR3: CAIGLAGSQETQYF

J: TRBJ2-3
V: TRBV4-3
size: NA
D: NA
DNA: TGCGCCAGCAGAAAAGGGGATGGAGATACGCAGTATTTT
CDR3: CASRKGDGDTQYF

J: TRBJ2-4
V: TRBV19
size: NA
D: NA
DNA: TGTGCCAGTACTGTAGGAGGGATTCAGTACTTC
CDR3: CASTVGGIQYF

J: TRBJ2-1
V: TRBV7-9
size: once
D: NA
DNA: TGTGCCAGCAGCCATGGACGGACCAATGAGCAGTTCTTC
CDR3: CASSHGRTNEQFF

J: TRBJ2-3
V: TRBV5-6
size: NA
D: NA
DNA: TGTGCCAGCAGCCTCTACGGGGGCCCTAGCACAGATACGCAGTATTTT
CDR3: CASSLYGGPSTDTQYF

J: TRBJ1-3
V: TRBV11-2
size: NA
D: TRBD1
DNA: TGTGCCAGCAATACCGGGACAGGGGGAAACACCATATATTTT
CDR3: CASNTGTGGNTIYF

J: TRBJ1-2
V: TRBV9
size: NA
D: TRBD1
DNA: TGTGCCAGCAGCCGGGACAGGGCTCACTATGGCTACACCTTC
CDR3: CASSRDRAHYGYTF

J: TRBJ2-3
V: TRBV6-5
size: NA
D: TRBD1
DNA: TGTGCCAGCAGTCTCGTGGGGCAGGGGGCGGGTACGCAGTATTTT
CDR3: CASSLVGQGAGTQYF

J: TRBJ1-1
V: TRBV2
size: NA
D: NA
DNA: TGTGCCAGCAGCACAGGGTTTGCTGAAGCTTTCTTT
CDR3: CASSTGFAEAFF

J: TRBJ1-1
V: TRBV19
size: NA
D: NA
DNA: TGTGCCAGTAGCCCGGACACGGGGACTGAAGCTTTCTTT
CDR3: CASSPDTGTEAFF

J: TRBJ2-7
V: TRBV7-9
size: NA
D: NA
DNA: TGTGCCAGCAGCCCAGCGGCCCCCTACGAGCAGTACTTC
CDR3: CASSPAAPYEQYF

J: TRBJ1-2
V: TRBV14
size: NA
D: NA
DNA: TGTGCCAGCAGCCAACAAACGGGGGGCTATGGCTACACCTTC
CDR3: CASSQQTGGYGYTF

J: TRBJ1-3
V: TRBV19
size: NA
D: NA
DNA: TGTGCCAGCCGGGAGGGTGGAAACACCATATATTTT
CDR3: CASREGGNTIYF

J: TRBJ2-1
V: TRBV2
size: NA
D: NA
DNA: TGTGCCAGCAGGCCCATTGACAGTCTCTCCTACAATGAGCAGTTCTTC
CDR3: CASRPIDSLSYNEQFF

J: TRBJ2-3
V: TRBV2
size: NA
D: TRBD2
DNA: TGTGCCAGCAGAATAGCGGGGGCCAAGGAAGATACGCAGTATTTT
CDR3: CASRIAGAKEDTQYF

J: TRBJ1-1
V: TRBV9
size: NA
D: NA
DNA: TGTGCCAGCAGCGCGGGGGTAGGAAACACTGAAGCTTTCTTT
CDR3: CASSAGVGNTEAFF

J: TRBJ2-3
V: TRBV6-1
size: NA
D: NA
DNA: TGTGCCAGCAGTGCCTCCGGCCTCCCAGGGGTAGATACGCAGTATTTT
CDR3: CASSASGLPGVDTQYF

J: TRBJ2-5
V: TRBV7-8
size: NA
D: TRBD1
DNA: TGTGCCAGCAGTTTGGGACAGCCAGGGGAGACCCAGTACTTC
CDR3: CASSLGQPGETQYF

J: TRBJ2-1
V: TRBV7-8
size: NA
D: NA
DNA: TGTGCCAGCAGCTCCCTACTTGTCTCCTACAATGAGCAGTTCTTC
CDR3: CASSSLLVSYNEQFF

J: TRBJ1-6
V: TRBV7-9
size: NA
D: NA
DNA: TGTGCCAGCAGCTTAGAACCGCTTGGTTCACCCCTCCACTTT
CDR3: CASSLEPLGSPLHF

J: TRBJ1-5
V: TRBV7-2
size: few
D: NA
DNA: TGTGCCAGCAGCCCAGAGGTCGGCACCAATCAGCCCCAGCATTTT
CDR3: CASSPEVGTNQPQHF

J: TRBJ2-5
V: TRBV5-8
size: NA
D: NA
DNA: TGTGCCAGCAGCTCGGACAACCATTACCAAGAGACCCAGTACTTC
CDR3: CASSSDNHYQETQYF

J: TRBJ1-2
V: TRBV15
size: NA
D: NA
DNA: TGTGCCACCAGCAGAGGAGAGGGCCCTAAAGGGGATGGCTACACCTTC
CDR3: CATSRGEGPKGDGYTF